This TCR beta chain was sequenced for a study of neurological immune-mediated disorders. Study-wide results and limits: Sharing of CDR3 amino acid sequences among expanded clones across subjects was absent, suggesting private repertoires in all groups.

TCRdb used MiXCR to reprocess the 5' RACE reads, holding one entry per CDR3 protein. The sample consists of roughly 47,000 distinct CDR3 sequences, less than 5% of them appearing once. PBMCs numbering 2 million and stored at -80 C yielded the unsorted libraries. This clonotype was counted many times. Its antigen is not identified. CDR1 is SQVTM and CDR2 is ANQGSEA in the germline V gene. Deletions cut 6 bases from V and 7 bases from J, with 12 bases between. The CDR3 extends over 11 amino acids. The V gene is TRBV29-1, the J gene TRBJ1-1, with D perhaps TRBD1 (5 bases). Sequenced input: PBMCs. The clonotype was recovered from a woman aged 60-70 years with multiple sclerosis. CDR3 DNA sequence: TGCAGCGTGGCCCGGGACCGTGAAGCTTTCTTT. Protein sequence: CSVARDREAFF.